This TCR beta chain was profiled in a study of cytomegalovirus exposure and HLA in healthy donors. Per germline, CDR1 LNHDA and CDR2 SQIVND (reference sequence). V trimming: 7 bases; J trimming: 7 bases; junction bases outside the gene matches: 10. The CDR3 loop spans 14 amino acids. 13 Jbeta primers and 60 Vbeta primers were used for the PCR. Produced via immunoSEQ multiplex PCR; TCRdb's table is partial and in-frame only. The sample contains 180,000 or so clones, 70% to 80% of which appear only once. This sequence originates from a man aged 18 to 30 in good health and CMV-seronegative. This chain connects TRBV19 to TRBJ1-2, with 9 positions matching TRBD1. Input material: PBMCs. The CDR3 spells CASNPTGGACGYTF. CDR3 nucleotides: TGTGCCAGTAACCCCACAGGGGGCGCATGTGGCTACACCTTC. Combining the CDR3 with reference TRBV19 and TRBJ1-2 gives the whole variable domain DGGITQSPKYLFRKEGQNVTLSCEQNLNHDAMYWYRQDPGQGLRLIYYSQIVNDFQKGDIAEGYSVSREKKESFPLTVTSAQKNPTAFYLCASNPTGGACGYTFGSGTRLTVV.